This T cell receptor beta chain was obtained from a study of cytomegalovirus exposure and HLA in healthy donors. With regard to this clone: The antigen is undetermined.

This CDR3 comprises 14 residues. Germline V CDR1 and CDR2: ENHRY, SYGVKD. V was pared by 4 bases and J by 4 bases, with 13 bases between. PCR amplification relied on 60 Vbeta primers (plus 13 Jbeta primers). Sequencing was performed with immunoSEQ multiplex PCR; in TCRdb, only in-frame clones are kept and a portion is missing. Here the sample spans roughly 120,000 clones, more than 80% being singletons. General study points: As confirmed in vitro, a few CMV-associated chains were specific for CMV antigens. The classifier was said to identify cytomegalovirus status with high specificity and sensitivity.

Source material: PBMCs. The chain uses TRBV10-3 and TRBJ1-2, with D tentatively TRBD1 (5 bases). This receptor was obtained from a young man in good health and CMV-seronegative. CDR3 in DNA: TGTGCCATCAGTGGCAGGGCGGAAAGCTATGGCTACACCTTC. As protein: CAISGRAESYGYTF.